The 27 T cell receptor beta chains given below trace back to one sample, sequenced in a study of prognosis after radiotherapy for stage I lung cancer. Two-round multiplex PCR, the amplification method, yielded TCR beta CDR3 from genomic DNA. Primers were specific to each TRBV and TRBJ gene in first-round PCR. TCRdb itself ran the multiplex PCR reads through MiXCR, one entry per CDR3 protein. The sample lists tens of thousands of distinct CDR3 sequences, around 27% seen once, with 6% to 9% in the top ten. The specimen comprised PBMCs, sampled before or after stereotactic body radiation therapy (not recorded which). These receptors came from a donor aged 50 or older with non-small cell lung cancer.

There are many counts of this clonotype. The rearrangement links TRBV30 to TRBJ1-2; the D is unclear. Trimming removed 3 bases from V and 5 bases from J, with 10 bases in between. Germline CDR1 reads GTSNPN; CDR2 reads SVGIG (reference sequence). The CDR3 spans 12 residues. The CDR3 sequence: CAWRGSGYGYTF. For the CDR3, the DNA is TGTGCCTGGAGAGGTTCCGGATATGGCTACACCTTC. Variable domain in full (rest from reference TRBV30 and TRBJ1-2): SQTIHQWPATLVQPVGSPLSLECTVEGTSNPNLYWYRQAAGRGLQLLFYSVGIGQISSEVPQNLSASRPQDRQFILSSKKLLLSDSGFYLCAWRGSGYGYTFGSGTRLTVV.

At least ten counts were recorded for this clonotype. V is TRBV6-1 and J is TRBJ1-5, with TRBD1 as a possible D gene (5 bases). Germline CDR1 reads MNHNS; CDR2 reads SASEGT. The V and J ends lost 8 bases and 2 bases respectively, with 19 bases between them. CDR3 size: 16 residues. The CDR3 spells CASQNLRAEGNQPQHF. The CDR3 DNA sequence: TGTGCCAGCCAAAACCTCAGGGCTGAAGGCAATCAGCCCCAGCATTTT.

Turning to this clonotype: This may be a read error: a much more frequent sequence differs by one nucleotide. The chain links TRBV18 to TRBJ1-2; TRBD1 aligns across 12 bases. This CDR3 spans 16 amino acids. Germline V gene lookup returns CDR1 KGHSH and CDR2 LQKENI. As DNA, the CDR3 is TGTGACAGCTCACCCTCCGGGACAGGGGGCGGATATGGCTACACCTTC. Protein: CDSSPSGTGGGYGYTF.

A note on this clonotype: A single base separates this from a much larger clone, so it may be a read error. This chain connects TRBV29-1 to TRBJ2-5; D perhaps matches TRBD2 (7 bases). This CDR3 is built from 15 residues. The V end was cut by 5 bases, the J end by 5 bases, with 21 bases between. CDR1 is SQVTM and CDR2 is ANQGSEA in the germline V gene. CDR3 in amino acids: CSVRSFIGGQETQYF. CDR3 in DNA: TGCAGCGTTCGTTCCTTCATCGGGGGGCAGGAGACCCAGTACTTC.

There are many counts of this clonotype. The chain has TRBV27 and TRBJ2-7, with TRBD1 matching over 9 bases. The CDR3 consists of 15 residues. Trimming removed 0 bases from V and 5 bases from J; junction bases left unmatched: 5. Germline CDR1 MNHEY, CDR2 SMNVEV (reference sequence). This chain's CDR3 is CASSLSGQGSHEQYF. In DNA form, the CDR3 reads TGTGCCAGCAGTTTATCGGGACAGGGATCCCACGAGCAGTACTTC.

Many counts were recorded for this clonotype. V is TRBV10-3 and J is TRBJ2-2; 11 bases agree with TRBD2. Trimming removed 6 bases from V and 6 bases from J; junction bases left unmatched: 9. This CDR3 has 16 amino acids. Per germline, CDR1 ENHRY and CDR2 SYGVKD. The CDR3 region has the DNA TGTGCCATCAGGGCAGCCCAGACTAGCGGGGCCGGGGAGCTGTTTTTT. It specifies CAIRAAQTSGAGELFF.

This clonotype has a count of ten or more. The chain recombines TRBV20-1 with TRBJ1-5; no definite D call. The CDR3 sequence is 11 residues long. Germline CDR1 and CDR2: DFQATT and SNEGSKA (reference sequence). The V end lost 5 bases, the J end lost 9 bases, and 11 bases lay between the germline ends. The CDR3 nucleotides are TGCAGTGCTCCTAATAATGGGCCCCAGCATTTT. Protein: CSAPNNGPQHF.

This clonotype was recorded many times. The V gene is TRBV3-1, the J gene TRBJ1-2; D unclear. The germline gives CDR1 LGHDT, CDR2 YNNKEL (reference sequence). V gave up 6 bases and J gave up 7 bases, with 18 bases separating them. The CDR3 covers 14 residues. The CDR3 spells CASSSYGKFGGYTF. The CDR3 DNA follows: TGTGCCAGCAGTTCTTACGGGAAATTCGGTGGCTACACCTTC. The whole variable domain, filled in from reference TRBV3-1 and TRBJ1-2, reads DTAVSQTPKYLVTQMGNDKSIKCEQNLGHDTMYWYKQDSKKFLKIMFSYNNKELIINETVPNRFSPKSPDKAHLNLHINSLELGDSAVYFCASSSYGKFGGYTFGSGTRLTVV.

In this sample, this clonotype turned up many times. The chain employs TRBV29-1 and TRBJ2-3; D is possibly TRBD2 (6 bases). There are 14 residues in the CDR3. CDR1 is SQVTM and CDR2 is ANQGSEA in the germline V gene. The ends were cut back, 1 base at V and 5 bases at J, with 13 bases in the middle. CDR3 loop: CSVEASALRDTQYF. CDR3 nucleotide sequence: TGCAGCGTTGAAGCTAGCGCGCTACGAGATACGCAGTATTTT.

This clonotype was recorded at least ten times. V and J are TRBV7-2 and TRBJ2-5; TRBD2 is a possible D gene (5 bases). CDR1 and CDR2 (germline): SGHTA, FQGNSA. This CDR3 has 18 amino acids. Trimming stripped 2 bases from V and 1 base from J, with 20 bases between. The CDR3 is CASSLPGNWAASQETQYF. The CDR3 DNA follows: TGTGCCAGCAGCTTACCGGGGAACTGGGCAGCAAGCCAAGAGACCCAGTACTTC.

As to this clonotype: This likely reflects a read error, since a far larger clone is one base away. The chain links TRBV6-4 to TRBJ1-5; the match to TRBD1 covers 9 bases. This CDR3 comprises 17 residues. Germline V gene lookup returns CDR1 MRHNA and CDR2 SNTAGT. Trimming cost V 3 bases and J 5 bases; bases outside gene matches: 11. The CDR3 loop reads CASSESWDRVRDQPQHF. CDR3 nucleotides: TGTGCCAGCAGTGAATCCTGGGACAGGGTAAGAGATCAGCCCCAGCATTTT.

This clonotype occurred many times. CDR3 nucleotides: TGCAGTGCTAGAACACCCGGACAGGGGGCTTTTCAGCCCCAGCATTTT. As protein: CSARTPGQGAFQPQHF. V gene TRBV20-1 combines with J gene TRBJ1-5, with 11 positions matching TRBD1. There are 16 residues in the CDR3. V was pared by 2 bases and J by 6 bases, with 9 bases of the junction left unmatched. CDR1 and CDR2 from the germline V gene are DFQATT and SNEGSKA (reference sequence).

This clonotype was seen more than once but under ten times. The CDR3 does not close with the conserved phenylalanine or tryptophan, likely indicating a read error. The CDR3 is CASSLRQGAGEQYL. CDR3 sequence (DNA): TGTGCCAGCAGCCTCCGACAGGGGGCGGGGGAGCAGTACCTC. The V call is TRBV3-1, the J call TRBJ2-7, with TRBD1 matching over 10 bases. V shed 4 bases, J shed 7 bases, and the junction held 7 bases outside the gene matches. The CDR3 totals 14 residues. The V gene's germline CDR1 is LGHDT and CDR2 YNNKEL (reference sequence).

The sample holds many counts of this clonotype. The chain employs TRBV11-2 and TRBJ2-1; the D gene is possibly TRBD2 (5 bases). The germline V and J ends were trimmed by 1 base and 10 bases, with 14 bases remaining between them. The CDR3 is made up of 14 amino acids. The germline V gene has CDR1 SGHAT and CDR2 FQNNGV. CDR3 DNA sequence: TGTGCCAGCAGCTTAGTTGCGGGTCGCTGGGAGCAGTTCTTC. It codes for CASSLVAGRWEQFF.

This clonotype was seen ten or more times. The V and J genes are TRBV6-2 or TRBV6-3 and TRBJ1-1; D ambiguous. Trimming took 2 bases from V and 10 from J, leaving 20 bases between them. The CDR3 is 15 residues long. CDR1 is MNHEY and CDR2 is SVGEGT in the germline V gene. The CDR3 protein is CASSYVSDPGSRAFF. For the CDR3, the DNA is TGTGCCAGCAGTTACGTCTCAGACCCCGGGTCTCGAGCTTTCTTT.

This clonotype was recorded many times. The gene calls are TRBV3-1 and TRBJ2-3; a weak D match, TRBD2 (6 bases). Looked up from germline, CDR1 is LGHDT and CDR2 is YNNKEL (reference sequence). Trimming left V 4 bases short and J 4 bases short, with 15 bases between. CDR3 length: 15 amino acids. The DNA of the CDR3 is TGTGCCAGCAGCCTTACCCACGGGAGCCCAGATACGCAGTATTTT. The encoded protein is CASSLTHGSPDTQYF.

Of note for this clonotype: A read error is possible here, since a much larger clone lies one base away. J is TRBJ2-4 and V is TRBV6-1; 7 bases are shared with TRBD2. Germline V CDR1 and CDR2: MNHNS, SASEGT. The CDR3 is made up of 15 amino acids. V shed 6 bases, J shed 9 bases, and the junction held 14 bases outside the gene matches. For the CDR3, the DNA is TGTGCCAGCAGCATTAGTCCGGGAGCGGGGAGCATTCAGTACTTC. Translating gives CASSISPGAGSIQYF.

As concerns this clonotype: This is likely an artifact of a read error, given a far larger clone one base away. This rearrangement joins TRBV6-9 to TRBJ2-2, with D perhaps TRBD2 (7 bases). Trimming removed 6 bases at V and 7 bases at J, with 21 bases between. Germline lookup yields CDR1 MNHGY and CDR2 SVAAGI. The CDR3 length is 16 residues. The CDR3 sequence is CASRRLEGGLGGELFF. Written as DNA, the CDR3 is TGTGCCAGCAGACGACTAGAGGGGGGGCTCGGCGGGGAGCTGTTTTTT.

This clonotype was counted ten times or more. The V and J genes are TRBV3-1 and TRBJ1-5, with D unresolved. With 1 base removed from V and 3 bases from J, the gap between germline ends came to 4 bases. This CDR3 spans 13 amino acids. CDR1 and CDR2 (germline): LGHDT, YNNKEL (reference sequence). This CDR3 reads CASSQADNQPQHF. In DNA, the CDR3 is TGTGCCAGCAGCCAAGCAGACAATCAGCCCCAGCATTTT. Full variable domain (missing parts from reference TRBV3-1 and TRBJ1-5): DTAVSQTPKYLVTQMGNDKSIKCEQNLGHDTMYWYKQDSKKFLKIMFSYNNKELIINETVPNRFSPKSPDKAHLNLHINSLELGDSAVYFCASSQADNQPQHFGDGTRLSIL.

This chain connects TRBV4-3 to TRBJ2-4; possible D gene TRBD2, 5 bases. Trimming took off 0 bases at V and 7 bases at J, with 7 bases between the two ends. Germline V gene lookup returns CDR1 LGHNA and CDR2 YSLEER. The length of the CDR3 is 13 residues. The CDR3 DNA reads TGCGCCAGCAGCCAAGATCGAGGGAACATTCAGTACTTC. Translated, it gives CASSQDRGNIQYF.

This clonotype appeared many times. This chain uses TRBV5-1 with TRBJ1-1, with D possibly TRBD1 on 5 matching bases. V was shortened by 1 base and J by 4 bases, with 14 bases between the two germline ends. CDR3 length: 15 amino acids. Germline CDR1 is SGHRS and CDR2 is YFSETQ. The CDR3 nucleotides read TGCGCCAGCAGCTTGTGGGGGGACGTTAGCACTGAAGCTTTCTTT. It codes for CASSLWGDVSTEAFF. Full variable domain (rest looked up from reference TRBV5-1 and TRBJ1-1): KAGVTQTPRYLIKTRGQQVTLSCSPISGHRSVSWYQQTPGQGLQFLFEYFSETQRNKGNFPGRFSGRQFSNSRSEMNVSTLELGDSALYLCASSLWGDVSTEAFFGQGTRLTVV.

This clonotype was observed many times. The junction differs from germline at one of its ends, possibly a read error. The V call is TRBV10-2, the J call TRBJ2-1, with TRBD1 as a possible D gene (5 bases). The CDR3 extends over 14 amino acids. Germline V gene lookup returns CDR1 WSHSY and CDR2 SAAADI. The CDR3 nucleotides read TGCGCCAGCAGTTCAGGGCAGTCCTACAATGAGCGGTTCTTC. Translation gives CASSSGQSYNERFF.

There are many counts of this clonotype. The chain recombines TRBV7-2 with TRBJ2-1, with D hard to call. The CDR3 sequence is 11 residues long. The V end was cut by 5 bases, the J end by 4 bases, with 3 bases between. CDR1 and CDR2 (germline): SGHTA, FQGNSA. The CDR3 here is CASSNYNEQFF. CDR3 DNA: TGTGCCAGCAGCAATTACAATGAGCAGTTCTTC. The full variable domain, rest sourced from reference TRBV7-2 and TRBJ2-1, is GAGVSQSPSNKVTEKGKDVELRCDPISGHTALYWYRQSLGQGLEFLIYFQGNSAPDKSGLPSDRFSAERTGGSVSTLTIQRTQQEDSAVYLCASSNYNEQFFGPGTRLTVL.

About this clonotype itself: A read error may explain this, as a much larger clone is one base away. The V gene is TRBV20-1, the J gene TRBJ1-1; the D is unclear. CDR1 and CDR2 (germline): DFQATT, SNEGSKA (reference sequence). This CDR3 has 11 amino acids. V lost 7 bases and J lost 0, with 6 bases in between. CDR3 coding DNA: TGCAGTGTTGGATTGAACACTGAAGCTTTCTTT. This codes for CSVGLNTEAFF.

V and J are TRBV28 and TRBJ2-5; D may be TRBD1 (6 bases). Trimming pared 6 bases from V and 11 bases from J, leaving 16 bases between. The CDR3 is made up of 12 amino acids. Germline CDR1 and CDR2: MDHEN and SYDVKM. CDR3 amino acids: CASSSTSGTQYF. CDR3 nucleotides: TGTGCCAGCAGCTCTACTTCGGGGACACAGTACTTC.

About this clonotype: A much larger clone lies a single base off, so this may be a read error. The J gene is TRBJ1-4, the V gene TRBV2, with unresolved D. CDR1 and CDR2 (germline): SNHLY, FYNNEI. V was cut by 7 bases and J by 4 bases, with 10 bases left in between. This CDR3 comprises 13 residues. CDR3 coding DNA: TGTGCCAGCATGACGGGAGATAATGAAAAACTGTTTTTT. As protein: CASMTGDNEKLFF. Full variable domain (outside the CDR3, taken from reference TRBV2 and TRBJ1-4): EPEVTQTPSHQVTQMGQEVILRCVPISNHLYFYWYRQILGQKVEFLVSFYNNEISEKSEIFDDQFSVERPDGSNFTLKIRSTKLEDSAMYFCASMTGDNEKLFFGSGTQLSVL.

This clonotype was counted many times. This rearrangement joins TRBV12-3 or TRBV12-4 to TRBJ2-1; TRBD2 matches at 11 bases. The CDR3 is made up of 17 amino acids. After removal of 3 bases from V and 0 bases from J, the junction contained 4 bases not matched to a gene. The CDR3 reads CASSFRTSGFSYNEQFF. Written as DNA, the CDR3 is TGTGCCAGCAGTTTTAGGACTAGCGGGTTCTCCTACAATGAGCAGTTCTTC.